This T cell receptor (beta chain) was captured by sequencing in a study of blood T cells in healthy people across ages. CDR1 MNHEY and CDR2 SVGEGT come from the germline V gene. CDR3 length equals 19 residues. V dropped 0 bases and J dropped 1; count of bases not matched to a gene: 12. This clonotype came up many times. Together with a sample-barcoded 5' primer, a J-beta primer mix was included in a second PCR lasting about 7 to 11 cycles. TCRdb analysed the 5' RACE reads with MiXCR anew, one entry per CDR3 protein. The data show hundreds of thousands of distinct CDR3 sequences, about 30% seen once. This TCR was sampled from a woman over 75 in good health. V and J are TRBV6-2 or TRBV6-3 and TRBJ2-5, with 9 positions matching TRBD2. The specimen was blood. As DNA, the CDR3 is TGTGCCAGCAGTTACTCGGTCCGGCTGCGCGGGGGGGCCCAAGAGACCCAGTACTTC. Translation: CASSYSVRLRGGAQETQYF.